Listed below are T cell receptor beta chains from one sample, sequenced in a study of blood T cell repertoires in COVID-19. The assay was immunoSEQ multiplex PCR, and TCRdb's table has in-frame clones only and misses some. The sample consists of 210,000 or so clones, about nine tenths of them appearing once. The sample consisted of peripheral blood. The source is a man aged 25-45 years with COVID-19, enrolled during active disease. Each CDR3 is given with its conserved first and last residue. A D gene is named only where the DNA matches it firmly. Clone size appears in some rows only: once, few, many, or a class for an expanded clone.

clone size	V gene	J gene	D gene	CDR3 DNA	CDR3 protein
.	TRBV5-6	TRBJ1-2	.	TGTGCCAGCAGCTTGTTAATCCGGGATAACTATGGCTACACCTTC	CASSLLIRDNYGYTF
.	TRBV6-2/TRBV6-3	TRBJ1-1	TRBD1	TGTGCCAGCAGTTCTACAGGGGGCATCACTGAAGCTTTCTTT	CASSSTGGITEAFF
.	TRBV4-3	TRBJ1-2	TRBD1	TGCGCCAGCAGCCAATCCGGGACAGGGGGACCCTATGGCTACACCTTC	CASSQSGTGGPYGYTF
.	TRBV15	TRBJ2-3	.	TGTGCCACCAGCAGAGGTTTGGAGGGAGCACGAGCAGATACGCAGTATTTT	CATSRGLEGARADTQYF
.	TRBV6-5	TRBJ1-2	.	TGTGCCAGCAGTTTTTACCCGGGGTCTTATGGCTACACCTTC	CASSFYPGSYGYTF
.	TRBV7-9	TRBJ2-7	TRBD1	TGTGCCAGCAGCTTAATAGGTGGGACAGGGAAATCCTACGAGCAGTACTTC	CASSLIGGTGKSYEQYF
.	TRBV24-1	TRBJ2-2	.	TGTGCCACCTCGATTCGACAGGCTTTTGGGACCGGGGAGCTGTTTTTT	CATSIRQAFGTGELFF
.	TRBV24-1	TRBJ2-2	.	TGTGCCACCAGTGATAACCCAGGGGTGGAAATGTTTTTT	CATSDNPGVEMFF
once	TRBV6-5	TRBJ2-1	.	TGTGCCACCACGAGGAGGCGGATCTCCTACAATGAGCAGTTCTTC	CATTRRRISYNEQFF
.	TRBV6-5	TRBJ1-1	.	TGTGCCAGCAGCTCGCTCCCAGGGTCAAACACTGAAGCTTTCTTT	CASSSLPGSNTEAFF
few	TRBV7-8	TRBJ2-7	TRBD2	TGTGCCAGCACCGGGACTAGCGGGACCCTCTACGAGCAGTACTTC	CASTGTSGTLYEQYF
.	TRBV7-3	TRBJ2-1	.	TGTGCCAGCAGCTTATGGGGGGGCGAGCAGTTCTTC	CASSLWGGEQFF
.	TRBV28	TRBJ1-6	.	TGTGCCAGCAGGGCCAGGGCCCCACGCTCCTATAATTCACCCCTCCACTTT	CASRARAPRSYNSPLHF
.	TRBV6-5	TRBJ2-7	TRBD1	TGTGCCAGCAGCCTAACGGGACAGCCAACCGAGCAGTACTTC	CASSLTGQPTEQYF
.	TRBV19	TRBJ1-5	.	TGTGCCAGTAGTATCTCGGGGTCATTTCAGCCCCAGCATTTT	CASSISGSFQPQHF
.	TRBV24-1	TRBJ2-3	.	TGTGCCACCAGTGGCGGCTGGAGCACAGATACGCAGTATTTT	CATSGGWSTDTQYF
.	TRBV5-1	TRBJ1-4	TRBD1	TGCGCCAGCAGCACGGGACAGGGGCCACATAATGAAAAACTGTTTTTT	CASSTGQGPHNEKLFF
.	TRBV4-3	TRBJ2-7	.	TGCGCCAGCAGCCAAGATCTTTCGGTCCACCGGTACTTC	CASSQDLSVHRYF
few	TRBV15	TRBJ1-1	.	TGTGCCACCAGCAGAGAGGGAGGGGGGACTTTCTTT	CATSREGGGTFF
.	TRBV7-9	TRBJ1-2	.	TGTGCCAGCAGCTTAGCCTATCGTAACTATGGCTACACCTTC	CASSLAYRNYGYTF
.	TRBV11-2	TRBJ1-1	.	TGTGCCAGCAGCTTACGTCGGGGGGCCGCTGAAGCTTTCTTT	CASSLRRGAAEAFF
.	TRBV5-1	TRBJ2-3	.	TGCGCCAGCAGCTTGCAAAGCGCCACAGATACGCAGTATTTT	CASSLQSATDTQYF